A single sample is the source of the 9 T cell receptor beta chains below, sequenced in a study of T cells in Graves' hyperthyroidism and ophthalmopathy. Using RNA transcripts as the source, TCR beta CDR3 regions were amplified. With the HTBI primer set, the TCR CDR3 went through a first round of RT-PCR. One entry per CDR3 protein, called by TCRdb with MiXCR from the multiplex PCR reads. In the table there are 700,000 to 850,000 distinct CDR3 sequences, over 35% of which are singletons. Sequencing was done on a sample of blood. The receptor set was obtained from a woman between 40 and 50 years old with Graves' hyperthyroidism.

The gene calls are TRBV7-3 and TRBJ2-5; 7 positions match TRBD2. Germline CDR1 and CDR2: SGHTA and FQGTGA. CDR3 length: 16 amino acids. The V and J ends lost 5 bases and 1 base, in that order; junction bases with no gene match: 10. For the CDR3, the DNA is TGTGCCAGCAGCCCAAGTTCCGGGACTACCCAAGAGACCCAGTACTTC. It specifies CASSPSSGTTQETQYF. Complete variable domain (other parts from reference TRBV7-3 and TRBJ2-5): GAGVSQTPSNKVTEKGKYVELRCDPISGHTALYWYRQSLGQGPEFLIYFQGTGAADDSGLPNDRFFAVRPEGSVSTLKIQRTERGDSAVYLCASSPSSGTTQETQYFGPGTRLLVL.

V and J are TRBV25-1 and TRBJ1-1; D possibly corresponds to TRBD1 (6 bases). Germline V gene lookup returns CDR1 MGHDK and CDR2 SYGVNS. The CDR3 runs 14 residues. Trimming stripped 6 bases from V and 0 bases from J, with 11 bases between. Written as DNA, the CDR3 is TGTGCCAGCAGACCACAGGGTGTGAACACTGAAGCTTTCTTT. This encodes CASRPQGVNTEAFF.

This clonotype came up many times. The chain recombines TRBV9 with TRBJ1-6, with D uncertain. The V gene's germline CDR1 is SGDLS and CDR2 YYNGEE. The CDR3 spans 14 residues. V lost 0 bases and J 8 bases, leaving 9 bases between the germline ends. The CDR3 protein is CASSVGLPDSPLHF. CDR3 bases: TGTGCCAGCAGCGTAGGACTCCCTGATTCACCCCTCCACTTT.

A remark on this clonotype: A read error is possible here, since a much larger clone lies one base away. This CDR3 is CSANKGPVKGDTETFF. CDR3 DNA: TGCAGCGCCAACAAGGGACCAGTGAAGGGGGACACTGAAACTTTCTTT. This chain joins TRBV29-1 and TRBJ1-1; D possibly corresponds to TRBD1 (6 bases). This CDR3 has 16 amino acids. CDR1 is SQVTM and CDR2 is ANQGSEA in the germline V gene.

This clonotype was seen many times. V and J are TRBV2 and TRBJ1-2, with 8 bases aligning to TRBD1. CDR1 is SNHLY, CDR2 FYNNEI, per germline. The CDR3 is 16 residues long. J was trimmed by 4 bases and V by 5 bases; bases with no gene match: 12. CDR3 loop: CASSLGQGLTLYGYTF. In DNA, the CDR3 is TGTGCCAGCAGTCTCGGACAGGGCCTCACCCTCTATGGCTACACCTTC.

This clonotype was seen a single time. The chain couples TRBV10-3 to TRBJ1-3; 7 positions agree with TRBD1. Germline V gives CDR1 ENHRY, CDR2 SYGVKD. This CDR3 has 14 amino acids. The junction had 3 bases not matched to a gene; V was cut back by 6 bases and J by 1 base. In nucleotides, the CDR3 is TGTGCCATCAGCCAGACAGGGTCTGGAAACACCATATATTTT. This gives the protein CAISQTGSGNTIYF.

V usage is TRBV4-3 and J usage is TRBJ1-1; D is possibly TRBD1 (5 bases). Trimming removed 0 bases from V and 6 bases from J, with 17 bases in between. Germline CDR1 LGHNA, CDR2 YSLEER. The CDR3 extends over 16 amino acids. The CDR3 DNA sequence: TGCGCCAGCAGCCAAGATTCTCCGGCTTGGGACGCTGAAGCTTTCTTT. This codes for CASSQDSPAWDAEAFF.

The table lists this clonotype with many counts. The chain couples TRBV7-8 to TRBJ2-7; 9 bases are shared with TRBD1. With V trimmed by 4 bases and J by 4 bases, 8 bases remained unmatched. There are 15 residues in the CDR3. Germline-derived CDR1 and CDR2 are SGHVS and FQNEAQ. The CDR3 sequence: CASSYRGRPEYEQYF. As DNA, the CDR3 is TGTGCCAGCAGCTACAGGGGGCGCCCCGAATACGAGCAGTACTTC.

This clonotype came up many times. This chain links TRBV29-1 with TRBJ1-5; 7 positions match TRBD1. Per the germline V gene, CDR1 is SQVTM and CDR2 is ANQGSEA. The length of the CDR3 is 13 residues. V trimming: 4 bases; J trimming: 7 bases; junction bases outside the gene matches: 7. This CDR3 reads CSVATGTDQPQHF. The CDR3 DNA follows: TGCAGCGTTGCAACCGGGACAGACCAGCCCCAGCATTTT. Together with reference TRBV29-1 and TRBJ1-5, the CDR3 gives the full variable domain: SAVISQKPSRDICQRGTSLTIQCQVDSQVTMMFWYRQQPGQSLTLIATANQGSEATYESGFVIDKFPISRPNLTFSTLTVSNMSPEDSSIYLCSVATGTDQPQHFGDGTRLSIL.